These T cell receptor beta chains were read from a single sample in a study of cytomegalovirus exposure and HLA in healthy donors. The data were produced by immunoSEQ multiplex PCR, yet TCRdb's version contains in-frame clones alone and is incomplete. The data contain 90,000 to 150,000 clones, roughly 76% of them singletons. The sequencing sample was made of PBMCs. These receptors all stem from a woman aged 40 to 50 in good health and CMV-seropositive. Both conserved end residues are part of each CDR3. The D gene is left open where the match is weak. Expanded clones are given a class, and other clones once, few, many or no size at all.

d_call,v_call,clone_size,j_call,cdr3_aa,cdr3_nt
NA,TRBV18,NA,TRBJ1-5,CASSPSPGGSNQPQHF,TGTGCCAGCTCGCCAAGCCCCGGAGGGAGCAATCAGCCCCAGCATTTT
NA,TRBV28,NA,TRBJ1-2,CASSWTRGYGYTF,TGTGCCAGCAGTTGGACACGAGGCTATGGCTACACCTTC
TRBD1,TRBV27,NA,TRBJ1-2,CASRRTGGEYGYTF,TGTGCCAGCAGAAGGACAGGGGGGGAATATGGCTACACCTTC
TRBD1,TRBV7-9,few,TRBJ2-1,CASSFGTGVHEQFF,TGTGCCAGCAGCTTTGGGACAGGGGTCCATGAGCAGTTCTTC
TRBD1,TRBV6-6,NA,TRBJ1-2,CASSLGETGAHGYTF,TGTGCCAGCAGCCTCGGGGAGACAGGGGCACATGGCTACACCTTC
TRBD1,TRBV7-2,once,TRBJ1-5,CASSSRGRGPQHF,TGTGCCAGCAGCTCCAGGGGGCGAGGACCCCAGCATTTT
TRBD2,TRBV7-2,NA,TRBJ2-5,CASSLFMGSGEETQYF,TGTGCCAGCAGCTTATTTATGGGTAGCGGGGAAGAGACCCAGTACTTC
NA,TRBV2,NA,TRBJ2-7,CASSARGGSSSYEQYF,TGTGCCAGCTCCGCCAGGGGTGGATCCAGCTCCTACGAGCAGTACTTC
NA,TRBV7-2,NA,TRBJ1-2,CASRPTGGYTF,TGTGCCAGCCGACCGACAGGTGGCTACACCTTC
NA,TRBV7-9,NA,TRBJ1-5,CASSPGVKGLDNQPQHF,TGTGCCAGCAGCCCAGGGGTGAAGGGCTTAGACAATCAGCCCCAGCATTTT
TRBD2,TRBV6-1,NA,TRBJ2-1,CASSLGTSGGDEQFF,TGTGCCAGCAGTCTGGGGACTAGCGGGGGAGATGAGCAGTTCTTC
NA,TRBV6-1,NA,TRBJ1-5,CASSEQGYNQPQHF,TGTGCCAGCAGTGAACAGGGGTACAATCAGCCCCAGCATTTT
NA,TRBV29-1,NA,TRBJ2-1,CSVFETGESYNEQFF,TGCAGCGTTTTCGAGACAGGAGAATCCTACAATGAGCAGTTCTTC
NA,TRBV19,few,TRBJ1-1,CASSIRTYNTEAFF,TGTGCCAGTAGTATACGCACATATAACACTGAAGCTTTCTTT
NA,TRBV27,few,TRBJ1-6,CASSLSTYSYNSPLHF,TGTGCCAGCAGTTTATCGACATACTCCTATAATTCACCCCTCCACTTT
TRBD2,TRBV6-5,once,TRBJ2-3,CASSSLSGGITDTQYF,TGTGCCAGCAGTTCCCTTAGCGGGGGGATAACAGATACGCAGTATTTT
NA,TRBV5-1,NA,TRBJ2-1,CASSLELTGVAEQFF,TGCGCCAGCAGCTTGGAACTTACAGGCGTAGCTGAGCAGTTCTTC
NA,TRBV6-1,few,TRBJ2-5,CASRGAPRETQYF,TGTGCCAGCAGGGGGGCGCCCCGGGAGACCCAGTACTTC
NA,TRBV9,NA,TRBJ2-1,CASSVGGGPYNEQFF,TGTGCCAGCAGCGTAGGGGGGGGCCCCTACAATGAGCAGTTCTTC
NA,TRBV29-1,NA,TRBJ1-3,CSVGAGSFGNTIYF,TGCAGCGTTGGGGCGGGATCTTTTGGAAACACCATATATTTT
TRBD2,TRBV5-4,few,TRBJ2-5,CASTLSGGDETQYF,TGTGCCAGCACCCTGAGCGGGGGGGATGAGACCCAGTACTTC
NA,TRBV4-1,NA,TRBJ2-1,CASSQEAREQFF,TGCGCCAGCAGCCAAGAAGCGAGGGAGCAGTTCTTC